These 19 T cell receptor beta chains came from one sample sequenced in a study of T-cell reconstitution after alpha-beta-depleted transplantation in children. The library targeted TCRbeta and was prepared with unique molecular identifiers. TCRdb fed the PCR reads into MiXCR, producing one record per CDR3 protein. The data contain around 800,000 distinct CDR3 sequences, about 16% of them singletons. Source: PBMCs, mostly from graft donor cells, taken 360 days after TCRalphabeta/CD19-depleted stem cell transplant. The receptors stem from a male patient younger than 18 who had a stem cell transplant for acute lymphoblastic leukemia, so the T cells may come from the graft donor.

The J gene is TRBJ1-1, the V gene TRBV4-1, with no clear D. Trimming left V 1 base short and J 2 bases short, with 11 bases between. CDR1 and CDR2 from the germline V gene are MGHRA and YSYEKL. The CDR3 is 15 amino acids. CDR3 sequence: CASSQVFRSNTEAFF. The CDR3 coding sequence is TGCGCCAGCAGCCAAGTCTTTCGAAGCAACACTGAAGCTTTCTTT.

The chain employs TRBV3-1 and TRBJ2-4; D remains ambiguous. Germline values: CDR1 LGHDT, CDR2 YNNKEL (reference sequence). The CDR3 contains 13 residues. With 7 bases removed from V and 1 base from J, the gap between germline ends came to 8 bases. Here the CDR3 reads CASTATAKNIQYF. CDR3 in DNA: TGTGCCAGCACAGCGACGGCCAAAAACATTCAGTACTTC. The full variable domain, its missing parts supplied by reference TRBV3-1 and TRBJ2-4, is DTAVSQTPKYLVTQMGNDKSIKCEQNLGHDTMYWYKQDSKKFLKIMFSYNNKELIINETVPNRFSPKSPDKAHLNLHINSLELGDSAVYFCASTATAKNIQYFGAGTRLSVL.

This clonotype was seen a handful of times. V gene TRBV20-1 combines with J gene TRBJ1-1, with a weak D call TRBD1 (5 bases). Germline CDR1 DFQATT, CDR2 SNEGSKA (reference sequence). The CDR3 has 11 amino acids. Trimming removed 7 bases at V and 4 bases at J, with 10 bases between. DNA for the CDR3: TGCAGTGTATGGGGGAGCACTGAAGCTTTCTTT. Translating it yields CSVWGSTEAFF.

V and J are TRBV5-1 and TRBJ2-1; the D gene is possibly TRBD2 (6 bases). The V gene lost 1 base and the J gene lost 7 bases, with 15 bases spanning the gap. Germline CDR1 is SGHRS and CDR2 is YFSETQ. This CDR3 has 15 residues. The CDR3 DNA is TGCGCCAGCAGCTTGAAGGCGGGGACCGGGAATGAGCAGTTCTTC. Protein product: CASSLKAGTGNEQFF.

V gene TRBV12-3 or TRBV12-4 combines with J gene TRBJ1-5, with 9 bases identical to TRBD1. CDR3 length: 16 amino acids. V trimming: 5 bases; J trimming: 0 bases; junction bases outside the gene matches: 5. CDR3: CASSRQGEFSNQPQHF. The CDR3 bases are TGTGCCAGCAGTAGACAGGGGGAGTTTAGCAATCAGCCCCAGCATTTT.

This clonotype has just a few counts. The V gene is TRBV4-1, the J gene TRBJ2-3; D unresolved. Germline V CDR1 and CDR2: MGHRA, YSYEKL. Trimming stripped 1 base from V and 0 bases from J, with 11 bases between. The CDR3 spans 16 residues. CDR3: CASSQVYGVSTDTQYF. DNA of the CDR3: TGCGCCAGCAGCCAAGTGTACGGCGTAAGCACAGATACGCAGTATTTT.

This clonotype was seen a few times. Here the CDR3 reads CASSPRGGEYAEAFF. CDR3 DNA sequence: TGTGCCAGCAGCCCCAGGGGGGGCGAGTACGCTGAAGCTTTCTTT. The chain employs TRBV5-5 and TRBJ1-1; TRBD1 matches at 7 bases. The CDR3 contains 15 residues. Trimming removed 4 bases from V and 6 bases from J; junction bases left unmatched: 12. The germline gives CDR1 SGHKS, CDR2 YYEKEE (reference sequence).

J is TRBJ2-1 and V is TRBV2, with 10 bases lining up with TRBD2. The CDR3 is made up of 17 amino acids. Germline V lookup: CDR1 SNHLY, CDR2 FYNNEI. V was pared by 7 bases and J by 7 bases, with 16 bases of the junction left unmatched. CDR3 amino acids: CASIRAGPSGRGNEQFF. CDR3 nucleotide sequence: TGTGCCAGCATCCGGGCGGGGCCCAGCGGGAGGGGGAATGAGCAGTTCTTC.

The chain recombines TRBV23-1 with TRBJ2-7; D unclear. TRBV23-1 is an ORF, with its function uncertain. V was cut by 7 bases and J by 7 bases, with 8 bases left in between. This CDR3 contains 10 residues. CDR3 loop: CASILIEQYF. The CDR3 DNA follows: TGCGCCAGCATTTTGATTGAGCAGTACTTC.

The V call is TRBV5-4, the J call TRBJ2-7; D perhaps matches TRBD2 (5 bases). The CDR3 runs 12 residues. V was shortened by 4 bases and J by 4 bases, with 9 bases between the two germline ends. Germline V gene data show CDR1 as SGHNT and CDR2 as YYREEE (reference sequence). For the CDR3, the DNA is TGTGCCAGCAGCCAGCGGAATTACGAGCAGTACTTC. Encoded protein: CASSQRNYEQYF.

This clonotype turned up a few times. This chain uses TRBV9 with TRBJ2-3, with TRBD1 matching 12 bases. Germline V gives CDR1 SGDLS, CDR2 YYNGEE. The CDR3 length is 17 residues. The J segment lost 2 bases and the V segment lost 4 bases, leaving 8 bases of the junction unmatched. In DNA, the CDR3 is TGTGCCAGCAGCCCTAGGGGACAGGGGGCATACACAGATACGCAGTATTTT. This encodes CASSPRGQGAYTDTQYF.

This clonotype was observed a handful of times. The chain couples TRBV4-2 to TRBJ2-3, with TRBD2 as a possible D gene (5 bases). This CDR3 comprises 16 residues. V lost 4 bases to trimming and J lost 0 bases, with 14 bases between them. Germline V gene data show CDR1 as LGHNA and CDR2 as YNFKEQ. For the CDR3, the DNA is TGTGCCAGCAGCCGCGAAGGACTCGTGAGCACAGATACGCAGTATTTT. Translating it yields CASSREGLVSTDTQYF.

In its sample, this clonotype was seen a few times. The CDR3 loop reads CASSYYRWDEQFF. The CDR3 DNA reads as TGTGCCAGCAGTTACTATCGTTGGGATGAGCAGTTCTTC. The rearrangement links TRBV6-5 to TRBJ2-1, with D uncertain. Germline V gives CDR1 MNHEY, CDR2 SVGAGI. The CDR3 runs to 13 residues. Trimming cost V 1 base and J 8 bases, with 9 bases left between them.

This clonotype turned up a few times. The chain joins TRBV9 to TRBJ2-1, with 11 bases that match TRBD2. This CDR3 has 16 residues. Germline V gene sequence: CDR1 SGDLS, CDR2 YYNGEE. The junction had 3 bases not matched to a gene; V was cut back by 3 bases and J by 1 base. The CDR3 sequence is CASSAGTSGSYNEQFF. CDR3 coding DNA: TGTGCCAGCAGCGCGGGGACTAGCGGATCCTACAATGAGCAGTTCTTC.

This clonotype has only one observation. The chain links TRBV10-3 to TRBJ2-7, with 10 bases matching TRBD2. This CDR3 contains 17 residues. Trimming removed 4 bases from V and 2 bases from J; junction bases left unmatched: 11. Germline assignment: CDR1 ENHRY and CDR2 SYGVKD. This CDR3 reads CAISGSGRAGGAYEQYF. The CDR3 region has the DNA TGTGCCATCAGTGGGAGCGGGAGGGCCGGAGGGGCCTACGAGCAGTACTTC.

In this sample, this clonotype turned up a few times. The chain is built from TRBV20-1 and TRBJ2-3; 7 bases align to TRBD1. Germline V gives CDR1 DFQATT, CDR2 SNEGSKA (reference sequence). J lost 8 bases, V lost 1 base, and 21 bases had no gene match. The CDR3 is 18 residues long. CDR3 sequence reads: CSARVALGDSNLVFTQYF. The CDR3 DNA reads as TGCAGTGCTAGAGTTGCGTTAGGGGACAGCAACTTAGTTTTTACGCAGTATTTT.

In its sample, this clonotype was seen a few times. The chain recombines TRBV5-1 with TRBJ2-5, with 8 bases aligning to TRBD1. Trimming took 2 bases from V and 4 from J; bases not matched to a gene: 7. The CDR3 contains 15 residues. Germline values: CDR1 SGHRS, CDR2 YFSETQ. The CDR3: CASSLNQGASETQYF. The CDR3, as DNA: TGCGCCAGCAGCTTAAACCAGGGGGCCTCAGAGACCCAGTACTTC.

A few counts support this clonotype. The J gene is TRBJ1-5, the V gene TRBV20-1; 9 bases are shared with TRBD1. The V and J ends lost 1 base and 3 bases, in that order; junction bases with no gene match: 4. Germline-derived CDR1 and CDR2 are DFQATT and SNEGSKA (reference sequence). CDR3 length: 15 residues. The chain's CDR3 is CSARARTGDNQPQHF. The CDR3, as DNA: TGCAGTGCTAGAGCCAGGACAGGGGACAATCAGCCCCAGCATTTT.

This clonotype was counted ten times or more. The chain joins TRBV5-1 to TRBJ2-1, with TRBD1 matching over 8 bases. This CDR3 spans 15 amino acids. Germline V lookup: CDR1 SGHRS, CDR2 YFSETQ. Trimming at V came to 0 bases and at J to 2 bases, leaving 1 base not matched to a gene. The CDR3 here is CASSLEQGAYNEQFF. For the CDR3, the DNA is TGCGCCAGCAGCTTGGAACAGGGGGCCTACAATGAGCAGTTCTTC. Drawing the rest from reference TRBV5-1 and TRBJ2-1, the complete variable domain is KAGVTQTPRYLIKTRGQQVTLSCSPISGHRSVSWYQQTPGQGLQFLFEYFSETQRNKGNFPGRFSGRQFSNSRSEMNVSTLELGDSALYLCASSLEQGAYNEQFFGPGTRLTVL.